The T cell receptor (beta chain) described here comes from a study of blood T cell repertoires in COVID-19. As for the study in general: Italy, Spain and the United States were the sources of the convalescent and acute COVID-19 samples. T cells, B-cell-depleted T cells, or PBMCs supplied cDNA or gDNA.

Enrolment of Seattle patients took place during active infection, and they were followed longitudinally. This CDR3 is built from 12 residues. With 5 bases removed from V and 8 bases from J, the gap between germline ends came to 11 bases. In this sample, this clone turned up a few times. Original data processing: Amplification of reference gene primers provided the estimated nucleated cell counts. Some clones are missing from TCRdb's copy, which holds only in-frame ones; the method was immunoSEQ multiplex PCR. That table furnishes V, J and clone size, whereas the DNA furnished D and trimming. The table lists approximately 230,000 clones, approximately 90% of them singletons.

Sequencing was performed on peripheral blood. The sequence came from a young woman with COVID-19, enrolled during active disease. V is TRBV12-3 or TRBV12-4 and J is TRBJ2-3; a weak D match, TRBD2 (5 bases). The CDR3 here is CASSQYRGTQYF. In DNA form, the CDR3 reads TGTGCCAGCAGTCAGTATCGGGGTACGCAGTATTTT.